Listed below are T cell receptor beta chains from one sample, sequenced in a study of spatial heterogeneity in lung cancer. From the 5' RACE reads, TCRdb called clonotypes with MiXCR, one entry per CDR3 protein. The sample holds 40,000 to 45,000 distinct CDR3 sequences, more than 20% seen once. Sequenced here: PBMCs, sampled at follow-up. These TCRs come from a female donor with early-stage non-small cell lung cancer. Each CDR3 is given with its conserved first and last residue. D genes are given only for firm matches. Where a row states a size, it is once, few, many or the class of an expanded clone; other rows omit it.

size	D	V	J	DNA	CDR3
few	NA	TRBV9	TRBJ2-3	TGTGCCAGCAGCGTGGGACTTAACACAGATACGCAGTATTTT	CASSVGLNTDTQYF
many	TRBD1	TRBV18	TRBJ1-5	TGTGCCAGCTCATCAGGACAGGGACGGGTTCAGCCCCAGCATTTT	CASSSGQGRVQPQHF
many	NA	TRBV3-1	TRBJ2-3	TGTGCCAGCAGCCCAATAAGGGGGGGGGCCACAGATACGCAGTATTTT	CASSPIRGGATDTQYF
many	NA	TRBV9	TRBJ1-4	TGTGCCAGCAGCGTAGGCCAGACCGAAAGGCTGTTTTTT	CASSVGQTERLFF
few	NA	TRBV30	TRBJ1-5	TGTGCCTGGAAAGGCCCTAGGGGCAATCAGCCCCAGCATTTT	CAWKGPRGNQPQHF
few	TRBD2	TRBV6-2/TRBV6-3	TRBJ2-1	TGTGCCAGCAGTGTAGCGGGGACACCGTACAATGAGCAGTTCTTC	CASSVAGTPYNEQFF
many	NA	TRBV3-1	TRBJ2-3	TGTGCCAGCAGCCAAGATATGGGTTACACAGATACGCAGTATTTT	CASSQDMGYTDTQYF
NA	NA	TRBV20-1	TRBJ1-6	TGCAGTGCTCGGATAGCCCAAAGTGAGAATTCACCCCTCCACTTT	CSARIAQSENSPLHF
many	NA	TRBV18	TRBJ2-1	TGTGCCAGCTCAGGGTCCCGGGACAAGGACAATGAGCAGTTCTTC	CASSGSRDKDNEQFF
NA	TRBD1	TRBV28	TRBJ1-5	TGTGCCAGCAGGACCCCGGGACAGGGGGCTGGGCAGCCCCAGCATTTT	CASRTPGQGAGQPQHF
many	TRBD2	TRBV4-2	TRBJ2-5	TGTGCCAGCAGCCAACTAGCGGGACGGCCGTACTTC	CASSQLAGRPYF